Following are 6 T cell receptor beta chains from one sample sequenced in a study of blood T cell repertoires in COVID-19. This table comes from immunoSEQ multiplex PCR, and its TCRdb copy is limited to in-frame clones, with some not included. The sample yields around 15,000 clones, roughly 86% seen once. The sequenced material came from peripheral blood. These receptors came from a human donor in a cohort sampled during active COVID-19.

This clone was observed a handful of times. The chain links TRBV5-4 to TRBJ2-3; 11 nucleotides agree with TRBD2. Trimming at V came to 2 bases and at J to 2 bases, leaving 4 bases not matched to a gene. CDR1 is SGHNT and CDR2 is YYREEE in the germline V gene (reference sequence). There are 16 residues in the CDR3. CDR3 in DNA: TGTGCCAGCAGCTTAGTAGCGGGGGGGGACACAGATACGCAGTATTTT. Its protein is CASSLVAGGDTDTQYF.

The chain combines TRBV6-2 or TRBV6-3 with TRBJ2-3, with a possible D match to TRBD2 (5 bases). The CDR3 covers 18 residues. CDR1 is MNHEY, CDR2 SVGEGT, per germline. Trimming cost V 2 bases and J 1 base, with 19 bases left between them. CDR3 sequence reads: CASSYLPTGYTRTDTQYF. CDR3 sequence (DNA): TGTGCCAGCAGTTACCTGCCTACGGGGTATACTCGCACAGATACGCAGTATTTT.

V usage is TRBV7-3 and J usage is TRBJ2-6, with D unresolved. CDR1 and CDR2 (germline): SGHTA, FQGTGA. Trimming shortened V by 2 bases and J by 4 bases, and 12 bases separated the two germline ends. The CDR3 runs 16 residues. For the CDR3, the DNA is TGTGCCAGCAGCTTAGTTCTAAAGAAGGGGGCCAACGTCCTGACTTTC. It is translated as CASSLVLKKGANVLTF.

The CDR3 region has the DNA TGTGCCAGTGACAGATACTCCTACGAGCAGTACTTC. It is translated as CASDRYSYEQYF. The chain carries TRBV2 and TRBJ2-7, with D tentatively TRBD1 (5 bases). Germline loops: CDR1 SNHLY, CDR2 FYNNEI. CDR3 length equals 12 residues. V was clipped by 9 bases and J by 0 bases, with 9 bases between them.

V and J are TRBV3-1 (or the pseudogene TRBV3-2) and TRBJ1-2; no clear D gene. V lost 2 bases to trimming and J lost 4 bases, with 8 bases between them. The CDR3 totals 13 residues. Looked up from germline, CDR1 is LGHDT and CDR2 is YNNKEL (reference sequence). This CDR3 reads CASSQKLAYGYTF. CDR3 coding DNA: TGTGCCAGCAGCCAAAAGCTCGCCTATGGCTACACCTTC.

CDR3 amino acids: CASSVGSEPNTEAFF. Written as DNA, the CDR3 is TGTGCCAGCAGCGTAGGGTCAGAACCGAACACTGAAGCTTTCTTT. The chain recombines TRBV9 with TRBJ1-1; D ambiguous. The germline CDR1 and CDR2 sequences are SGDLS and YYNGEE. This CDR3 comprises 15 residues. Trimming removed 0 bases at V and 1 base at J, with 10 bases between.